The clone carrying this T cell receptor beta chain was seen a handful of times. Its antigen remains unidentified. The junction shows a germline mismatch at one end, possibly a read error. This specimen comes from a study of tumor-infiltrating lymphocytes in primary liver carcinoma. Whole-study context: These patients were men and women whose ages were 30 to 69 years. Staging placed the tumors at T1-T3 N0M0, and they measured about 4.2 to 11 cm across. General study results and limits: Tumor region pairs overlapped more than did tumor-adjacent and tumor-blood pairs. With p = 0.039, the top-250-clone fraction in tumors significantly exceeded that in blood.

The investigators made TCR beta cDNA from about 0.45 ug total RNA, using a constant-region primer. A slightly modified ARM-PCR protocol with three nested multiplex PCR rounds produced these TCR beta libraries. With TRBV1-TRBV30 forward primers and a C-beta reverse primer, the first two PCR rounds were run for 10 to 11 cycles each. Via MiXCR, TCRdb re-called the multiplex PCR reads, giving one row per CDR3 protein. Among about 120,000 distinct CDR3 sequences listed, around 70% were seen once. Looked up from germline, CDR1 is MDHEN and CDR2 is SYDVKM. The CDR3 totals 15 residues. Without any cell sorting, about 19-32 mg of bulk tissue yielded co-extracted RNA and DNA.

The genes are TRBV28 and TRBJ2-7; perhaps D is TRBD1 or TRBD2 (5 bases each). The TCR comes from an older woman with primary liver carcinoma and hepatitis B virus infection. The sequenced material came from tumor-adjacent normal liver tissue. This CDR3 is CVSSSSGTGVHEQYF. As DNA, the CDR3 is TGTGTCAGCAGTTCATCCGGGACCGGGGTCCACGAGCAGTACTTC. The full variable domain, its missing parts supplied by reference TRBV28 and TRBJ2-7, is DVKVTQSSRYLVKRTGEKVFLECVQDMDHENMFWYRQDPGLGLRLIYFSYDVKMKEKGDIPEGYSVSREKKERFSLILESASTNQTSMYLCVSSSSGTGVHEQYFGPGTRLTVT.